The 16 T cell receptor beta chains in this list originate from one sample, sequenced in a study of T cell repertoires in cytomegalovirus infection. No antigen has been assigned to these receptors. TCRdb reprocessed the reads via MiXCR and lists one record per CDR3 protein. This sample has approximately 73,000 distinct CDR3 sequences, with approximately 39% found just once. This sample comprised CD8+ T cells from cultured PBMCs, obtained from culture after CMV antigen stimulation. The source is a human donor in good health (CMV status not recorded). Some clones in this sample may be carry-over from other donors' samples.

The J gene is TRBJ2-5, the V gene TRBV6-6, with D perhaps TRBD1 or TRBD2 (5 bases each). This CDR3 has 16 amino acids. The germline gives CDR1 MNHNY, CDR2 SVGAGI (reference sequence). V lost 0 bases, J lost 5 bases, and 16 bases lay in between. In DNA, the CDR3 is TGTGCCAGCAGTTACTCGGGGCAGGGTGGCGGGGAGACCCAGTACTTC. Translated, it gives CASSYSGQGGGETQYF.

The rearrangement uses TRBV27 and TRBJ2-7; the D gene is possibly TRBD1 (5 bases). The CDR3 is 14 residues long. Trimming took off 5 bases at V and 2 bases at J, with 13 bases between the two ends. CDR1 MNHEY and CDR2 SMNVEV come from the germline V gene (reference sequence). For the CDR3, the DNA is TGTGCCAGCAGTCCCGGACAAGTGCCCTACGAGCAGTACTTC. It translates to CASSPGQVPYEQYF.

CDR3 coding DNA: TGTGCCAGCACCTTCCCGCCAGACGAAGCTTTCTTT. The encoded protein is CASTFPPDEAFF. The V call is TRBV7-2, the J call TRBJ1-1, with D uncertain. The length of the CDR3 is 12 residues. The germline V gene encodes CDR1 SGHTA and CDR2 FQGNSA. V shed 7 bases and J shed 8 bases, with 14 bases lying between them.

A single count supports this clonotype. This sequence joins TRBV7-2 and TRBJ1-4, with D hard to call. In germline, CDR1 is SGHTA, CDR2 FQGNSA. Between the trimmed V and J ends, which lost 0 bases and 6 bases, there was a span of 8 bases. This CDR3 is 14 amino acids long. CDR3 loop: CASSLAGDYEKLFF. DNA of the CDR3: TGTGCCAGCAGCTTAGCTGGCGACTATGAAAAACTGTTTTTT.

This sequence joins TRBV4-1 and TRBJ2-7; 9 nucleotides match TRBD2. Germline CDR1 and CDR2: MGHRA and YSYEKL. With V trimmed by 2 bases and J by 4 bases, 12 bases remained unmatched. This CDR3 spans 17 amino acids. The CDR3 reads CASSQNPLSGGSYEQYF. CDR3 in DNA: TGCGCCAGCAGCCAAAACCCCCTTAGCGGGGGATCATACGAGCAGTACTTC.

The sample holds a few counts of this clonotype. V usage is TRBV7-8 and J usage is TRBJ2-1; a possible D gene is TRBD1 (5 bases). CDR1 SGHVS and CDR2 FQNEAQ come from the germline V gene. The CDR3 has 16 amino acids. Trimming shortened V by 0 bases and J by 0 bases, and 9 bases separated the two germline ends. The chain's CDR3 is CASSLAQGFSYNEQFF. The CDR3, as DNA: TGTGCCAGCAGCTTAGCGCAGGGTTTCTCCTACAATGAGCAGTTCTTC.

The gene calls are TRBV2 and TRBJ2-5; D is unresolved. Trimming stripped 4 bases from V and 5 bases from J, with 11 bases between. CDR3 length equals 13 residues. From germline, CDR1 is SNHLY and CDR2 FYNNEI. The CDR3 is CASSALLRETQYF. In DNA, the CDR3 is TGTGCCAGCAGTGCTCTCCTGAGGGAGACCCAGTACTTC.

The V and J genes are TRBV5-1 and TRBJ2-7; TRBD1 is a possible D gene (5 bases). CDR1 and CDR2 from the germline V gene are SGHRS and YFSETQ. The CDR3 runs 13 residues. Trimming pared 5 bases from V and 4 bases from J, leaving 13 bases between. The CDR3 region has the DNA TGCGCCAGCAGTTTTCAGGGAAGGTACGAGCAGTACTTC. This translates into CASSFQGRYEQYF. Combining the CDR3 with reference TRBV5-1 and TRBJ2-7 gives the whole variable domain KAGVTQTPRYLIKTRGQQVTLSCSPISGHRSVSWYQQTPGQGLQFLFEYFSETQRNKGNFPGRFSGRQFSNSRSEMNVSTLELGDSALYLCASSFQGRYEQYFGPGTRLTVT.

CDR3 in amino acids: CASSYVRSEEQYF. The CDR3 coding sequence is TGTGCCAGCAGTTACGTCAGATCGGAAGAGCAGTACTTC. V and J are TRBV6-5 and TRBJ2-7; D unclear. V dropped 2 bases and J dropped 7 bases, with 12 bases sitting between them. Germline lookup yields CDR1 MNHEY and CDR2 SVGAGI. The CDR3 totals 13 residues.

This clonotype appeared a few times. This chain connects TRBV27 to TRBJ1-3; D might be TRBD1 (5 bases). Trimming took off 7 bases at V and 4 bases at J, with 14 bases between the two ends. Germline V lookup: CDR1 MNHEY, CDR2 SMNVEV (reference sequence). The CDR3 spans 14 residues. CDR3 amino acids: CASTAPGLGNTIYF. Here the CDR3 DNA reads TGTGCCAGCACCGCACCGGGACTGGGAAACACCATATATTTT.

This clonotype has more than one count but fewer than ten. The gene calls are TRBV7-6 and TRBJ2-7, with D unresolved. Looked up from germline, CDR1 is SGHVS and CDR2 is FNYEAQ. The CDR3 length is 14 residues. The ends were cut back, 5 bases at V and 2 bases at J, with 13 bases in the middle. The CDR3 DNA sequence: TGTGCCAGCAGCCCCCCTGGCGGAGCCTACGAGCAGTACTTC. It codes for CASSPPGGAYEQYF. The full variable domain, with the rest looked up from reference TRBV7-6 and TRBJ2-7, is GAGVSQSPRYKVTKRGQDVALRCDPISGHVSLYWYRQALGQGPEFLTYFNYEAQQDKSGLPNDRFSAERPEGSISTLTIQRTEQRDSAMYRCASSPPGGAYEQYFGPGTRLTVT.

This chain uses TRBV7-4 with TRBJ1-5; D not resolved. Germline assignment: CDR1 SGHVT and CDR2 SQSDAQ. There are 16 residues in the CDR3. V lost 5 bases, J lost 5 bases, and 19 bases lay in between. Here the CDR3 reads CASSPTIAGLDQPQHF. The CDR3 DNA follows: TGTGCCAGCAGCCCAACAATAGCCGGGCTTGATCAGCCCCAGCATTTT.

V is TRBV4-1 and J is TRBJ1-4; a weak D match, TRBD1 (6 bases). Germline V CDR1 and CDR2: MGHRA, YSYEKL. The V end lost 0 bases, the J end lost 8 bases, and 16 bases lay between the germline ends. The CDR3 spans 16 residues. The CDR3 region has the DNA TGCGCCAGCAGCCAAGATCGCCGGGGGCCAGGGGAAAAACTGTTTTTT. It codes for CASSQDRRGPGEKLFF.

Many counts were recorded for this clonotype. This chain uses TRBV27 with TRBJ2-7; 11 bases line up with TRBD2. V lost 3 bases to trimming and J lost 6 bases; unmatched junction nucleotides: 1. Germline V lookup: CDR1 MNHEY, CDR2 SMNVEV (reference sequence). This CDR3 has 13 residues. CDR3 nucleotides: TGTGCCAGCAGTTTCGGACTAGCGGGCGAGCAGTACTTC. It encodes CASSFGLAGEQYF.

This chain links TRBV19 with TRBJ2-1; D perhaps matches TRBD2 (6 bases). Trimming removed 3 bases from V and 4 bases from J, with 13 bases in between. The CDR3 spans 15 residues. The germline V gene encodes CDR1 LNHDA and CDR2 SQIVND (reference sequence). The CDR3 bases are TGTGCCAGTAGTATGACGGAGGGAGGTTACAATGAGCAGTTCTTC. Its translation: CASSMTEGGYNEQFF.

The chain is built from TRBV19 and TRBJ2-2; D possibly matches TRBD1 or TRBD2 (5 bases each). Germline CDR1 reads LNHDA; CDR2 reads SQIVND (reference sequence). Trimming took 5 bases from V and 0 from J, leaving 19 bases between them. The CDR3 consists of 18 residues. CDR3 in DNA: TGTGCCAGTAGTCTGGGACCAGTCCCCACTTCGAACACCGGGGAGCTGTTTTTT. This codes for CASSLGPVPTSNTGELFF.